Each of the 27 T cell receptor beta chains below was sequenced from the same sample in a study of early T cells in non-severe SARS-CoV-2 infection. TCRdb independently ran MiXCR on the 5' RACE reads; one entry per CDR3 protein. Found here are tens of thousands of distinct CDR3 sequences, 2.9% of them singletons; the top ten hold approximately 0.72%. The sample consisted of whole blood. All receptors come from an adult who was a healthcare worker with PCR-confirmed SARS-CoV-2 infection or an uninfected control (not recorded which).

This clonotype was picked up many times. The chain employs TRBV27 and TRBJ1-1; D gene uncertain. V was trimmed by 6 bases and J by 0 bases, leaving 23 bases between them. Germline assignment: CDR1 MNHEY and CDR2 SMNVEV (reference sequence). This CDR3 spans 18 amino acids. The CDR3 loop is CASSRSGFNRLMNTEAFF. The CDR3 coding sequence is TGTGCCAGCAGCCGATCGGGCTTCAACCGATTGATGAACACTGAAGCTTTCTTT.

In this sample, this clonotype turned up many times. The V gene is TRBV7-7, the J gene TRBJ1-5, with D maybe TRBD1 (5 bases). The CDR3 extends over 15 amino acids. Per the germline V gene, CDR1 is SSHAT and CDR2 is FNYEAQ (reference sequence). V was pared by 5 bases and J by 1 base, with 12 bases between. The CDR3 here is CASSQARDSNQPQHF. The CDR3 DNA sequence: TGTGCCAGCAGCCAAGCCCGGGACAGCAATCAGCCCCAGCATTTT.

This clonotype has a count of ten or more. The chain couples TRBV12-3 or TRBV12-4 to TRBJ2-7; 11 nucleotides agree with TRBD2. Losses at the gene ends were 2 bases for V and 2 bases for J; bases not matched to a gene: 8. This CDR3 contains 17 residues. CDR3 residues: CASSLSWTSGPPYEQYV. CDR3 bases: TGTGCCAGCAGTTTATCCTGGACTAGCGGGCCCCCCTACGAGCAGTACGTC.

Many counts were recorded for this clonotype. V gene TRBV20-1 combines with J gene TRBJ2-1; TRBD2 matches 9 bases. The V segment lost 3 bases and the J segment 6 bases; nucleotides outside the gene matches: 12. The CDR3 runs to 16 residues. Germline assignment: CDR1 DFQATT and CDR2 SNEGSKA (reference sequence). CDR3: CSARRAGGRLRNEQFF. DNA for the CDR3: TGCAGTGCTAGGCGAGCGGGGGGCCGCCTCCGCAATGAGCAGTTCTTC.

In this sample, this clonotype turned up many times. J is TRBJ2-3 and V is TRBV24-1; D may be TRBD2 (6 bases). This CDR3 is built from 16 residues. V lost 1 base to trimming and J lost 5 bases, with 15 bases between them. Germline CDR1 reads KGHDR; CDR2 reads SFDVKD. CDR3 bases: TGTGCCACCAGTGATTTTGTCCGGGGGATCCAAGATACGCAGTATTTT. It codes for CATSDFVRGIQDTQYF.

This clonotype showed up many times. This sequence joins TRBV19 and TRBJ2-5; D might be TRBD2 (5 bases). This CDR3 region has 15 residues. Germline V gives CDR1 LNHDA, CDR2 SQIVND (reference sequence). V was clipped by 3 bases and J by 5 bases, with 16 bases between them. CDR3 in DNA: TGTGCCAGTAGTATGGAGAGGGCTCAAGCGGAGACCCAGTACTTC. Amino acids: CASSMERAQAETQYF. Using reference TRBV19 and TRBJ2-5 for the parts outside the CDR3, the full variable domain is DGGITQSPKYLFRKEGQNVTLSCEQNLNHDAMYWYRQDPGQGLRLIYYSQIVNDFQKGDIAEGYSVSREKKESFPLTVTSAQKNPTAFYLCASSMERAQAETQYFGPGTRLLVL.

Many counts were recorded for this clonotype. V and J are TRBV5-5 and TRBJ2-6; D may match TRBD1 or TRBD2 (5 bases each). The germline gives CDR1 SGHKS, CDR2 YYEKEE (reference sequence). The CDR3 has 17 residues. V was cut by 1 base and J by 5 bases, with 16 bases left in between. The CDR3 protein is CASSLYRDRQRANVLTF. As DNA, the CDR3 is TGTGCCAGCAGCTTGTATCGGGACCGCCAAAGGGCCAACGTCCTGACTTTC.

The gene calls are TRBV18 and TRBJ1-1; weak D call: TRBD1 (5 bases). Germline V CDR1 and CDR2: KGHSH, LQKENI. The CDR3 has 14 residues. Trimming left V 1 base short and J 5 bases short, with 11 bases between. In nucleotides, the CDR3 is TGTGCCAGCTCACCACGGAAGAGGGGTACTGAAGCTTTCTTT. It yields the protein CASSPRKRGTEAFF.

This clonotype was recorded at least ten times. CDR3 in amino acids: CASSLRQDNEKLFF. The CDR3 DNA is TGTGCCAGCAGCTTACGGCAGGATAATGAAAAACTGTTTTTT. V usage is TRBV7-9 and J usage is TRBJ1-4; D is unresolved. Trimming stripped 2 bases from V and 4 bases from J, with 8 bases between. Germline values: CDR1 SEHNR, CDR2 FQNEAQ (reference sequence). This CDR3 has 14 residues. The full variable domain, in which reference TRBV7-9 and TRBJ1-4 provide the parts outside the CDR3, is DTGVSQNPRHKITKRGQNVTFRCDPISEHNRLYWYRQTLGQGPEFLTYFQNEAQLEKSRLLSDRFSAERPKGSFSTLEIQRTEQGDSAMYLCASSLRQDNEKLFFGSGTQLSVL.

In this sample, this clonotype turned up many times. The rearrangement uses TRBV19 and TRBJ1-2; TRBD1 aligns across 7 bases. Germline V CDR1 and CDR2: LNHDA, SQIVND (reference sequence). The CDR3 loop spans 13 amino acids. Losses at the gene ends were 6 bases for V and 4 bases for J; bases not matched to a gene: 5. In DNA form, the CDR3 reads TGTGCCAGTAGACAGGGGAGAAGCTATGGCTACACCTTC. Translating it yields CASRQGRSYGYTF.

V usage is TRBV5-1 and J usage is TRBJ2-2; D ambiguous. The CDR3 is 15 amino acids. Deletions cut 5 bases from V and 3 bases from J, with 14 bases between. Germline V gene lookup returns CDR1 SGHRS and CDR2 YFSETQ. The CDR3 DNA reads as TGCGCCAGCAGTTCTTACGCGAGTGACACCGGGGAGCTGTTTTTT. As protein: CASSSYASDTGELFF.

This clonotype was seen ten or more times. The chain carries TRBV5-1 and TRBJ2-7; TRBD2 aligns across 8 bases. This CDR3 spans 14 amino acids. The V gene's germline CDR1 is SGHRS and CDR2 YFSETQ. The V gene end was trimmed by 7 bases and the J gene end by 4 bases; junction bases not matched to a gene: 10. For the CDR3, the DNA is TGCGCCAGCTCCCCCCGGGGGGGCTCATACGAGCAGTACGTC. Translation: CASSPRGGSYEQYV.

This clonotype was seen ten or more times. The rearrangement joins TRBV11-3 to TRBJ2-3; 9 nucleotides agree with TRBD2. J lost 6 bases, V lost 5 bases, and 12 bases had no gene match. The length of the CDR3 is 16 residues. Germline CDR1 and CDR2: SGHNT and YENEEA. Here the CDR3 reads CASSPTPGLAGDTQYF. The CDR3 coding sequence is TGTGCCAGCAGCCCAACTCCGGGACTAGCTGGGGATACGCAGTATTTT.

This clonotype was seen more than once but under ten times. The genes are TRBV6-6 and TRBJ1-2; 8 nucleotides align to TRBD1. The CDR3 has 15 residues. Germline assignment: CDR1 MNHNY and CDR2 SVGAGI (reference sequence). V lost 4 bases to trimming and J lost 0 bases; unmatched junction nucleotides: 4. The CDR3 spells CASSLQGVANYGYTF. CDR3 DNA sequence: TGTGCCAGCAGTTTACAGGGGGTAGCTAACTATGGCTACACCTTC.

This clonotype was observed at least ten times. The chain combines TRBV7-2 with TRBJ2-1, with a tentative D call TRBD2 (6 bases). V lost 2 bases and J 0 bases, leaving 11 bases between the germline ends. From germline, CDR1 is SGHTA and CDR2 FQGNSA. The CDR3 runs to 16 residues. The CDR3 DNA is TGTGCCAGCAGCTTAAACGGGGGAAGCTCCTACAATGAGCAGTTCTTC. Amino acid sequence: CASSLNGGSSYNEQFF.

Ten or more counts support this clonotype. The chain employs TRBV4-1 and TRBJ1-2, with unresolved D. Per the germline V gene, CDR1 is MGHRA and CDR2 is YSYEKL. This CDR3 spans 15 amino acids. V lost 0 bases and J lost 4, with 12 bases in between. The CDR3 reads CASSQDARTGYGYTF. In DNA form, the CDR3 reads TGCGCCAGCAGCCAAGATGCGCGGACGGGCTATGGCTACACCTTC.

V and J are TRBV10-2 and TRBJ1-1; TRBD1 matches at 7 bases. CDR1 is WSHSY, CDR2 SAAADI, per germline. The CDR3 has 15 amino acids. Trimming cost V 3 bases and J 6 bases; bases outside gene matches: 10. CDR3 nucleotide sequence: TGCGCCAGCAGTGACCATCTATGGACAGGCCCTGAAGCTTTCTTT. It specifies CASSDHLWTGPEAFF.

This clonotype rates as medium-sized. The V and J genes are TRBV5-1 and TRBJ1-2; D is undetermined. In germline, CDR1 is SGHRS, CDR2 YFSETQ. The CDR3 extends over 15 amino acids. Trimming cost V 0 bases and J 7 bases, with 16 bases left between them. CDR3 bases: TGCGCCAGCAGCTTGGAGGGTCAGCATCCCTCTGGCTACACCTTC. Translated: CASSLEGQHPSGYTF.

This clonotype was picked up many times. In DNA, the CDR3 is TGTGCCAGCAGCGTACAGGGCGCGAACACTGAAGCTTTCTTT. Protein product: CASSVQGANTEAFF. The V and J genes are TRBV9 and TRBJ1-1; D may be TRBD1 (5 bases). Germline V gene sequence: CDR1 SGDLS, CDR2 YYNGEE. The CDR3 has 14 residues. Trimming took 1 base from V and 1 from J, leaving 8 bases between them.

The table lists this clonotype with a few counts. The rearrangement links TRBV18 to TRBJ1-5; D remains unclear. V was pared by 9 bases and J by 0 bases, with 9 bases between. From germline, CDR1 is KGHSH and CDR2 LQKENI. There are 13 residues in the CDR3. In DNA form, the CDR3 reads TGTGCCAGTTCTCCTGGTAGCAATCAGCCCCAGCATTTT. Its protein product is CASSPGSNQPQHF. Variable domain in full (rest from reference TRBV18 and TRBJ1-5): NAGVMQNPRHLVRRRGQEARLRCSPMKGHSHVYWYRQLPEEGLKFMVYLQKENIIDESGMPKERFSAEFPKEGPSILRIQQVVRGDSAAYFCASSPGSNQPQHFGDGTRLSIL.

The table lists this clonotype with many counts. At one boundary the junction diverges from the germline segment, which might be a read error. This chain joins TRBV7-2 and TRBJ1-4; D gene ambiguous. The CDR3 is made up of 14 amino acids. Per the germline V gene, CDR1 is SGHTA and CDR2 is FQGNSA. CDR3 loop: CASSPDPTSEKLFF. The CDR3 nucleotides read TGTGCCAGCAGCCCGGACCCCACTAGTGAAAAACTGTTTTTT.

This clonotype was counted at least ten times. The chain combines TRBV12-5 with TRBJ2-7; D gene uncertain. The germline V gene encodes CDR1 LGHNT and CDR2 FRNRAP. V lost 2 bases and J lost 4, with 6 bases in between. This CDR3 spans 12 amino acids. The CDR3 nucleotides are TGTGCTAGTGGTTTGACTGTTTACGAGCAGTACGTC. Translated: CASGLTVYEQYV.

This clonotype occurred many times. The chain recombines TRBV12-3 or TRBV12-4 with TRBJ2-5; D is unclear. The CDR3 has 13 residues. Between the trimmed V and J ends, which lost 3 bases and 9 bases, there was a span of 14 bases. The CDR3 reads CASSFVSGQAQYF. In DNA form, the CDR3 reads TGTGCCAGCAGTTTTGTTTCCGGGCAGGCCCAGTACTTC.

This clonotype was recorded at least ten times. The CDR3 DNA sequence: TGCAGTGCCGGAGACCGGAGCTCCTACGAGCAGTACGTC. It specifies CSAGDRSSYEQYV. The chain has TRBV20-1 and TRBJ2-7; no reliable D call. Per the germline V gene, CDR1 is DFQATT and CDR2 is SNEGSKA (reference sequence). V lost 6 bases to trimming and J lost 0 bases, with 12 bases between them. This CDR3 comprises 13 residues.

This clonotype was detected only a few times. Given a much more abundant clone one base away, this may be a read error. The chain has TRBV6-5 and TRBJ2-3; D tentatively fits TRBD1 or TRBD2 (6 bases each). Trimming shortened V by 0 bases and J by 10 bases, and 14 bases separated the two germline ends. The germline gives CDR1 MNHEY, CDR2 SVGAGI. CDR3 size: 14 residues. In nucleotides, the CDR3 is TGTGCCAGCAGTTACTCCGGGGGCGGGGATGCGCAGTATTTT. Translating it yields CASSYSGGGDAQYF.

This clonotype was detected ten times or more. The chain uses TRBV4-1 and TRBJ2-1, with D tentatively TRBD1 or TRBD2 (5 bases each). V gave up 2 bases and J gave up 5 bases, with 16 bases separating them. Germline lookup yields CDR1 MGHRA and CDR2 YSYEKL. The CDR3 covers 16 residues. CDR3 DNA: TGCGCCAGCAGCCAAAAAATGAGGGGCCTCAACAATGAGCAGTTCTTC. It encodes CASSQKMRGLNNEQFF.

The chain uses TRBV9 and TRBJ2-3, with TRBD1 as a possible D gene (6 bases). The ends were cut back, 2 bases at V and 3 bases at J, with 7 bases in the middle. The CDR3 loop spans 13 amino acids. CDR1 and CDR2 (germline): SGDLS, YYNGEE. The CDR3 here is CASSVQGTDTQYF. The CDR3 DNA is TGTGCCAGCAGCGTCCAGGGGACAGATACGCAGTATTTT.